This TCR beta chain is drawn from a study of shared clonotypes between healthy human individuals. Study summary: Donors consisted of two women and a few men between 18 and 49. Findings and limits, study-wide: Specimens sampled were limited to blood, with tissue repertoires likely differing. The study found lower generation probabilities in non-shared clonotypes than in those shared by all four donors.

In the case of this clone: Its target is not known. Other DNA sequences in this sample translate to the same CDR3.

Naive-designated CD8 cells lacked CD45RO, were positively enriched for CCR7, and omitted terminally differentiated effector memory CD45RA+ cells. TCRdb keeps only in-frame clones here, not all; method: immunoSEQ multiplex PCR. The profile shows about 2.1 million clones, around 95% of them singletons. V shed 2 bases and J shed 7 bases, with 6 bases lying between them. In germline, CDR1 is SEHNR, CDR2 FQNEAQ (reference sequence). This CDR3 has 12 residues. The rearrangement uses TRBV7-9 and TRBJ2-1; the D is unclear. Sequenced: naive CD8+ T cells from PBMCs. The clonotype comes from a man younger than 30 in good health. Some clones in this sample may be carry-over from other donors' samples. CDR3 nucleotides: TGTGCCAGCAGCTTAACCGGAAATGAGCAGTTCTTC. Its protein is CASSLTGNEQFF.